The next 3 T cell receptor beta chains were all read from a single sample in a study of blood T cell repertoires in COVID-19. Using immunoSEQ multiplex PCR, the repertoire was profiled, and TCRdb retains in-frame clones only, with some absent. Of over 200,000 clones listed, over 75% are singletons. Material for sequencing was peripheral blood. These TCRs come from a human donor in a cohort sampled during active COVID-19.

V usage is TRBV30 and J usage is TRBJ2-5; D gene unclear. There are 11 residues in the CDR3. The ends were cut back, 5 bases at V and 4 bases at J, with 8 bases in the middle. Germline CDR1 is GTSNPN and CDR2 is SVGIG (reference sequence). The CDR3 loop is CAWFLSETQYF. For the CDR3, the DNA is TGTGCCTGGTTCCTATCAGAGACCCAGTACTTC.

The rearrangement uses TRBV4-1 and TRBJ2-7, with a weak D call TRBD2 (5 bases). The CDR3 spans 13 residues. Germline V gene sequence: CDR1 MGHRA, CDR2 YSYEKL. V lost 4 bases to trimming and J lost 5 bases, with 12 bases between them. This CDR3 reads CASSPRVVNEQYF. The CDR3 nucleotides are TGCGCCAGCAGCCCGCGGGTCGTAAACGAGCAGTACTTC.

The chain is built from TRBV19 and TRBJ2-5, with TRBD2 matching 10 bases. Germline CDR1 and CDR2: LNHDA and SQIVND (reference sequence). CDR3 size: 17 residues. Germline trimming cut 3 bases from V and 1 base from J; bases unmatched to any gene: 8. CDR3 residues: CASSMGFLAGAQETQYF. The CDR3 DNA reads TGTGCCAGTAGTATGGGGTTTCTAGCGGGAGCCCAAGAGACCCAGTACTTC.